Following are 30 T cell receptor beta chains from one sample sequenced in a study of control samples from healthy donors and cancer patients. Using immunoSEQ multiplex PCR, the repertoire was profiled, and TCRdb retains in-frame clones only, with some absent. The profile covers about 160,000 clones, with about 94% appearing a single time and 14% taken by the ten largest. The material sequenced was PBMCs. These receptors all come from a man aged 60 to 69 with colorectal cancer.

V and J are TRBV7-2 and TRBJ2-5; TRBD2 agrees at 16 bases. Germline V CDR1 and CDR2: SGHTA, FQGNSA. The V and J ends lost 1 base and 3 bases, in that order; junction bases with no gene match: 5. The length of the CDR3 is 18 residues. CDR3 DNA: TGTGCCAGCAGCTTAGTAGAGGGGACTAGCGGGGGGGAAGAGACCCAGTACTTC. Translation gives CASSLVEGTSGGEETQYF. The whole variable domain, remainder taken from reference TRBV7-2 and TRBJ2-5, is GAGVSQSPSNKVTEKGKDVELRCDPISGHTALYWYRQSLGQGLEFLIYFQGNSAPDKSGLPSDRFSAERTGGSVSTLTIQRTQQEDSAVYLCASSLVEGTSGGEETQYFGPGTRLLVL.

The V and J genes are TRBV19 and TRBJ2-1, with D perhaps TRBD1 or TRBD2 (5 bases each). Trimming cost V 4 bases and J 9 bases, with 13 bases left between them. The CDR3 contains 13 residues. Germline V gene lookup returns CDR1 LNHDA and CDR2 SQIVND (reference sequence). This CDR3 is CASSSQGVAEQFF. The CDR3, as DNA: TGTGCCAGTAGTAGTCAGGGAGTGGCTGAGCAGTTCTTC.

CDR3 residues: CASSFQQGKNIQYF. CDR3 bases: TGTGCCAGCAGCTTTCAACAGGGTAAAAACATTCAGTACTTC. The chain uses TRBV7-2 and TRBJ2-4, with TRBD1 as a possible D gene (6 bases). The CDR3 length is 14 residues. The V gene lost 3 bases and the J gene lost 4 bases, with 10 bases spanning the gap. Germline V CDR1 and CDR2: SGHTA, FQGNSA.

The V and J genes are TRBV5-4 and TRBJ1-4; TRBD1 matches 10 bases. The J segment lost 0 bases and the V segment lost 7 bases, leaving 12 bases of the junction unmatched. Germline assignment: CDR1 SGHNT and CDR2 YYREEE (reference sequence). The CDR3 runs 18 residues. CDR3 nucleotides: TGTGCCAGCTACCCCGGGACAGGGGTTTCAGCAACTAATGAAAAACTGTTTTTT. Protein: CASYPGTGVSATNEKLFF.

The chain joins TRBV19 to TRBJ2-3; D possibly uses TRBD1 or TRBD2 (6 bases each). The CDR3 spans 14 residues. Per the germline V gene, CDR1 is LNHDA and CDR2 is SQIVND (reference sequence). Trimming removed 3 bases at V and 3 bases at J, with 10 bases between. CDR3 protein: CASSMGAGTDTQYF. As DNA, the CDR3 is TGTGCCAGTAGTATGGGGGCGGGAACAGATACGCAGTATTTT.

This clone appeared a single time. The chain combines TRBV19 with TRBJ1-2, with D unresolved. The V gene's germline CDR1 is LNHDA and CDR2 SQIVND (reference sequence). The CDR3 has 13 amino acids. V was clipped by 4 bases and J by 8 bases, with 14 bases between them. CDR3 sequence reads: CASSNIGVMGYTF. In nucleotides, the CDR3 is TGTGCCAGTAGTAATATCGGGGTGATGGGCTACACCTTC.

This rearrangement joins TRBV2 to TRBJ1-5; TRBD1 aligns across 7 bases. This CDR3 spans 14 amino acids. Germline-derived CDR1 and CDR2 are SNHLY and FYNNEI. With V trimmed by 5 bases and J by 4 bases, 5 bases remained unmatched. The CDR3 DNA reads TGTGCCAGCAGTTGGGGGACAGTGAATCAGCCCCAGCATTTT. As protein: CASSWGTVNQPQHF.

The chain is built from TRBV2 and TRBJ2-3; 11 nucleotides match TRBD2. CDR3 length: 13 residues. The V gene end was trimmed by 4 bases and the J gene end by 8 bases; junction bases not matched to a gene: 2. CDR1 and CDR2 from the germline V gene are SNHLY and FYNNEI. The DNA of the CDR3 is TGTGCCAGCAGTGGAGGACTAGCGGGTACGCAGTATTTT. As protein: CASSGGLAGTQYF. Using reference TRBV2 and TRBJ2-3 for the parts outside the CDR3, the full variable domain is EPEVTQTPSHQVTQMGQEVILRCVPISNHLYFYWYRQILGQKVEFLVSFYNNEISEKSEIFDDQFSVERPDGSNFTLKIRSTKLEDSAMYFCASSGGLAGTQYFGPGTRLTVL.

The chain is built from TRBV7-7 and TRBJ1-2, with 9 positions matching TRBD1. V lost 1 base and J lost 3; bases outside the gene matches: 9. The germline V gene has CDR1 SSHAT and CDR2 FNYEAQ (reference sequence). The CDR3 is 17 residues long. CDR3 in amino acids: CASSLDMQDRGYYGYTF. The CDR3 bases are TGTGCCAGCAGCTTAGATATGCAGGACAGGGGATACTATGGCTACACCTTC. Looking up the rest from reference TRBV7-7 and TRBJ1-2 gives the full variable domain: GAGVSQSPRYKVTKRGQDVTLRCDPISSHATLYWYQQALGQGPEFLTYFNYEAQPDKSGLPSDRFSAERPEGSISTLTIQRTEQRDSAMYRCASSLDMQDRGYYGYTFGSGTRLTVV.

This rearrangement joins TRBV2 to TRBJ2-4, with TRBD2 identical over 8 bases. From germline, CDR1 is SNHLY and CDR2 FYNNEI. Trimming took 6 bases from V and 2 from J; bases not matched to a gene: 3. The CDR3 consists of 14 residues. For the CDR3, the DNA is TGTGCCAGCAGCGGGGGGGAGTCCAAAAACATTCAGTACTTC. This translates into CASSGGESKNIQYF.

The chain couples TRBV4-2 to TRBJ1-1; D call uncertain. This CDR3 has 14 amino acids. Germline V gives CDR1 LGHNA, CDR2 YNFKEQ. V shed 0 bases and J shed 3 bases, with 8 bases lying between them. CDR3: CASSQEGRDTEAFF. In nucleotides, the CDR3 is TGTGCCAGCAGCCAAGAGGGTCGGGACACTGAAGCTTTCTTT.

A single count supports this clone. This sequence joins TRBV5-1 and TRBJ2-1; D is perhaps TRBD1 (5 bases). The CDR3 extends over 13 amino acids. CDR1 and CDR2 (germline): SGHRS, YFSETQ. The V and J ends lost 0 bases and 4 bases respectively, with 5 bases between them. The CDR3 sequence is CASSLGQYNEQFF. The CDR3 DNA reads TGCGCCAGCAGCTTGGGACAGTACAATGAGCAGTTCTTC.

The gene calls are TRBV28 and TRBJ1-4; 7 bases agree with TRBD1. Germline CDR1 reads MDHEN; CDR2 reads SYDVKM. The V and J ends lost 6 bases and 10 bases, in that order; junction bases with no gene match: 14. The CDR3 sequence is 15 residues long. For the CDR3, the DNA is TGTGCCAGCAGGACTGACAGGGAAGTTCACGCAAAACTGTTTTTT. Amino acids: CASRTDREVHAKLFF.

The rearrangement links TRBV13 to TRBJ2-1; 9 nucleotides align to TRBD2. The CDR3 length is 16 residues. With 0 bases clipped from V and 3 bases from J, the junction kept 3 bases outside the gene matches. The germline gives CDR1 PRHDT, CDR2 FYEKMQ (reference sequence). The CDR3 DNA reads as TGTGCCAGCAGCTTAGGGGCTAGCGGGGTCTACAATGAGCAGTTCTTC. As protein: CASSLGASGVYNEQFF. Full variable domain (rest looked up from reference TRBV13 and TRBJ2-1): AAGVIQSPRHLIKEKRETATLKCYPIPRHDTVYWYQQGPGQDPQFLISFYEKMQSDKGSIPDRFSAQQFSDYHSELNMSSLELGDSALYFCASSLGASGVYNEQFFGPGTRLTVL.

V usage is TRBV3-1 (or the pseudogene TRBV3-2) and J usage is TRBJ1-1; the D is unclear. The CDR3 totals 13 residues. Trimming removed 7 bases from V and 1 base from J, with 10 bases in between. Germline CDR1 LGHDT, CDR2 YNNKEL (reference sequence). The CDR3 reads CASTSYGNTEAFF. The CDR3 region has the DNA TGTGCCAGCACTTCTTATGGGAACACTGAAGCTTTCTTT.

The rearrangement joins TRBV7-9 to TRBJ1-1; 8 nucleotides align to TRBD1. J gave up 4 bases and V 5 bases, and 9 bases lay outside the gene matches. Germline CDR1 is SEHNR and CDR2 is FQNEAQ (reference sequence). The CDR3 sequence is 15 residues long. The CDR3 spells CASSLAGTGGTEAFF. The CDR3 nucleotides read TGTGCCAGCAGCCTCGCGGGAACAGGGGGCACTGAAGCTTTCTTT. The variable domain in full, with the rest retrieved from reference TRBV7-9 and TRBJ1-1, is DTGVSQNPRHKITKRGQNVTFRCDPISEHNRLYWYRQTLGQGPEFLTYFQNEAQLEKSRLLSDRFSAERPKGSFSTLEIQRTEQGDSAMYLCASSLAGTGGTEAFFGQGTRLTVV.

This chain links TRBV6-5 with TRBJ1-3; no definite D call. Looked up from germline, CDR1 is MNHEY and CDR2 is SVGAGI. Trimming took off 0 bases at V and 3 bases at J, with 3 bases between the two ends. The CDR3 runs to 13 residues. CDR3: CASSYSVGNTIYF. The CDR3 nucleotides read TGTGCCAGCAGTTACTCGGTTGGAAACACCATATATTTT.

This rearrangement joins TRBV6-1 to TRBJ2-7; TRBD1 might be the D (5 bases). The length of the CDR3 is 14 residues. V was clipped by 3 bases and J by 0 bases, with 9 bases between them. Germline V CDR1 and CDR2: MNHNS, SASEGT. DNA of the CDR3: TGTGCCAGCAGTGAGCGGACAAGCTCCTACGAGCAGTACTTC. Amino acids: CASSERTSSYEQYF.

This sequence joins TRBV19 and TRBJ1-6; the D gene is possibly TRBD1 (5 bases). The CDR3 contains 16 residues. Between the trimmed V and J ends, which lost 4 bases and 3 bases, there was a span of 13 bases. Germline CDR1 is LNHDA and CDR2 is SQIVND (reference sequence). Here the CDR3 DNA reads TGTGCCAGTAGTAGGTCCGGGGCAGACTATAATTCACCCCTCCACTTT. It specifies CASSRSGADYNSPLHF.

This chain uses TRBV19 with TRBJ2-1; 8 bases map to TRBD2. The V and J ends lost 3 bases and 4 bases, in that order; junction bases with no gene match: 5. Germline CDR1 is LNHDA and CDR2 is SQIVND (reference sequence). This CDR3 region has 15 residues. In DNA form, the CDR3 reads TGTGCCAGTAGTATCGTGGTAGCGGGGTACAATGAGCAGTTCTTC. Residues: CASSIVVAGYNEQFF.

The J gene is TRBJ2-3, the V gene TRBV5-6, with D tentatively TRBD2 (7 bases). Trimming cost V 0 bases and J 4 bases, with 18 bases left between them. This CDR3 has 17 amino acids. Germline CDR1 SGHDT, CDR2 YYEEEE. The CDR3 loop reads CASSLELGGRGSDTQYF. The CDR3 DNA reads TGTGCCAGCAGCTTGGAGCTCGGGGGGCGAGGGTCAGATACGCAGTATTTT.

The rearrangement joins TRBV2 to TRBJ2-5; D remains ambiguous. Trimming stripped 8 bases from V and 1 base from J, with 8 bases between. The V gene's germline CDR1 is SNHLY and CDR2 FYNNEI. The CDR3 covers 12 residues. The CDR3 DNA reads as TGTGCCAGCTTCGGCTTCCAAGAGACCCAGTACTTC. The encoded protein is CASFGFQETQYF.

The chain employs TRBV9 and TRBJ1-2; D might be TRBD1 (5 bases). Trimming removed 0 bases at V and 7 bases at J, with 10 bases between. This CDR3 spans 13 amino acids. Germline V gives CDR1 SGDLS, CDR2 YYNGEE. CDR3 amino acids: CASSVDRSSGYTF. The DNA of the CDR3 is TGTGCCAGCAGCGTAGACAGGTCTAGTGGCTACACCTTC.

The chain couples TRBV12-3 or TRBV12-4 to TRBJ1-1; no reliable D call. Deletions cut 3 bases from V and 1 base from J, with 3 bases between. This CDR3 region has 12 residues. This CDR3 reads CASSFQNTEAFF. CDR3 nucleotides: TGTGCCAGCAGTTTCCAGAACACTGAAGCTTTCTTT.

The V call is TRBV27, the J call TRBJ2-2, with TRBD2 identical over 8 bases. The CDR3 has 17 residues. Trimming cost V 2 bases and J 6 bases; bases outside gene matches: 11. Germline CDR1 reads MNHEY; CDR2 reads SMNVEV (reference sequence). CDR3 nucleotide sequence: TGTGCCAGCAGTTTAAGGCCCTCCGGGGGGGCCGCCGGGGAGCTGTTTTTT. The encoded protein is CASSLRPSGGAAGELFF.

The chain combines TRBV6-2 or TRBV6-3 with TRBJ1-1, with D possibly TRBD1 on 6 matching bases. The V gene lost 5 bases and the J gene lost 1 base, with 11 bases spanning the gap. The CDR3 is 14 amino acids. In germline, CDR1 is MNHEY, CDR2 SVGEGT. CDR3 amino acids: CASSITGTNTEAFF. The CDR3 bases are TGTGCCAGCAGTATTACAGGGACGAACACTGAAGCTTTCTTT.

As regards this clone: Other nucleotide sequences in the sample specify the same CDR3. J is TRBJ2-5 and V is TRBV5-1; D unresolved. In germline, CDR1 is SGHRS, CDR2 YFSETQ. This CDR3 comprises 11 residues. Trimming removed 1 base at V and 2 bases at J, with 0 bases between. CDR3 protein: CASSLQETQYF. As DNA, the CDR3 is TGCGCCAGCAGCTTGCAAGAGACCCAGTACTTC.

V and J are TRBV5-6 and TRBJ2-2; perhaps D is TRBD1 or TRBD2 (5 bases each). CDR1 and CDR2 from the germline V gene are SGHDT and YYEEEE. The CDR3 runs to 15 residues. V lost 0 bases, J lost 8 bases, and 14 bases lay in between. For the CDR3, the DNA is TGTGCCAGCAGCTTGGGGGACCGGACGGGAGGGGAGCTGTTTTTT. This translates into CASSLGDRTGGELFF.

The V call is TRBV18, the J call TRBJ2-5, with 8 bases lining up with TRBD2. Germline V lookup: CDR1 KGHSH, CDR2 LQKENI. The J segment lost 3 bases and the V segment lost 2 bases, leaving 2 bases of the junction unmatched. The CDR3 consists of 14 residues. The CDR3 sequence is CASSPGAGEETQYF. In DNA, the CDR3 is TGTGCCAGCTCACCAGGAGCGGGAGAAGAGACCCAGTACTTC.

The chain has TRBV21-1 and TRBJ1-2. TRBV21-1 is reported as a pseudogene. The CDR3 runs to 20 residues. The CDR3 reads CASSILGGGGRPSHIVGYTF. CDR3 DNA sequence: TGTGCCAGCAGCATCCTAGGGGGGGGAGGGAGGCCCTCCCACATAGTCGGCTACACCTTC.